These 4 T cell receptor beta chains originate from one sample sequenced in a study of shared clonotypes between healthy human individuals. Profiled with immunoSEQ multiplex PCR; TCRdb holds only in-frame clones, not every one. The table shows about 2.1 million clones, with just under 95% occurring only once. The naive CD8 subset, CD45RO-negative cells positively selected for CCR7, excluded terminally differentiated effector memory CD45RA+ cells. The sequenced sample consisted of naive CD8+ T cells from PBMCs. These receptors originate from a young man in good health. Some clones in this sample may be carry-over from other donors' samples.

The CDR3 is CASSLVAGTGELFF. CDR3 bases: TGTGCCAGCAGCTTAGTAGCAGGGACCGGGGAGCTGTTTTTT. V is TRBV7-9 and J is TRBJ2-2, with D tentatively TRBD1 (5 bases). Germline V gene data show CDR1 as SEHNR and CDR2 as FQNEAQ (reference sequence). V lost 1 base and J lost 5, with 8 bases in between. The length of the CDR3 is 14 residues. The entire variable domain, with the rest obtained from reference TRBV7-9 and TRBJ2-2, is as follows: DTGVSQNPRHKITKRGQNVTFRCDPISEHNRLYWYRQTLGQGPEFLTYFQNEAQLEKSRLLSDRFSAERPKGSFSTLEIQRTEQGDSAMYLCASSLVAGTGELFFGEGSRLTVL.

A note on this clone: This specimen includes other DNA sequences encoding the same CDR3. The gene calls are TRBV5-8 and TRBJ2-1; D is uncertain. This CDR3 contains 13 residues. With 5 bases removed from V and 4 bases from J, the gap between germline ends came to 10 bases. Germline V lookup: CDR1 SGHTS, CDR2 YDEGEE. The CDR3, as DNA: TGTGCCAGCAGTTCGACCGATTACAATGAGCAGTTCTTC. It encodes CASSSTDYNEQFF.

The chain recombines TRBV2 with TRBJ2-3; D gene ambiguous. V was cut by 5 bases and J by 6 bases, with 12 bases left in between. This CDR3 has 13 amino acids. The germline V gene encodes CDR1 SNHLY and CDR2 FYNNEI. For the CDR3, the DNA is TGTGCCAGCAGTTCGACCCCTTTGGATACGCAGTATTTT. Its translation is CASSSTPLDTQYF.

The chain links TRBV30 to TRBJ1-5, with D uncertain. The CDR3 spans 15 residues. Germline V gene data show CDR1 as GTSNPN and CDR2 as SVGIG (reference sequence). V was clipped by 0 bases and J by 0 bases, with 9 bases between them. This CDR3 is CAWSVQRNSNQPQHF. CDR3 coding DNA: TGTGCCTGGAGTGTACAGAGGAATAGCAATCAGCCCCAGCATTTT.